This record concerns one T cell receptor beta chain sequence. Its antigen is still unknown. Base qualities are not provided; no much larger clone lies one nucleotide away. The CDR3 numbers 14 residues from cysteine through phenylalanine. The read is trimmed to its CDR3 DNA, 42 bases read in frame from base 1. For CDR1 and CDR2, the germline V gene lists KGHSH and LQKENI. The V and J ends are trimmed by 3 bases and 5 bases, leaving 10 bases between them. Using the deep immunoSEQ assay, multiplex PCR amplified TCR CDR3 regions from genomic DNA. For each cell subset, the extracted genomic DNA was distributed evenly across all wells of several immunoSEQ 96-well plates, and each plate served as one replicate. For sorted subsets, approximately 200 ng of genomic DNA, equivalent to some 30,000 T cell genomes, went into each replicate PCR. Purified libraries were quantified with a Qubit 3.0 fluorometer, sized on a Bioanalyzer 2100, and re-quantified with the KAPA Library Quantification kit. A separate single-read 150-cycle Illumina NextSeq 550 flow cell was used to sequence each immunoSEQ 96-well plate. Regarding the original processing steps: Because only junctional sequences without quality scores were contained in the immunoSEQ output, filtering matching that applied to full-length reads could not be performed. To assign V/J genes and CDR3, sequences were annotated using PyIR, a Python wrapper for IgBLAST v1.9, with IMGT germline references. Any read was removed if the V/J assignment was weak (E-value above 1e-6), the CDR3 was missing, or the read contained stop codons, out-of-frame junctions, or ambiguous translated residues. V3J clonotypes were defined as sequences sharing an identical inferred V gene, J gene, and CDR3 amino acid sequence. Percentage overlap between repertoires was computed as shared unique clonotypes divided by the size of the smaller repertoire. RTK rarefaction, the Chao1 estimator, and Recon v2.1 estimates of unobserved clonotypes were used to assess repertoire richness. Generation probabilities for all TCRbeta clonotypes obtained by the gDNA method from several donors were computed using OLGA. The table was pulled from immuneACCESS by TCRdb, which kept in-frame rearrangements only. Such tables lose some clones; where checked, under half of the loss comes from unresolved V genes, and the rest has no known cause. V and J calls and clone size are given by that table; D and trimming were obtained from the DNA. This sample gives about 1.5 million clones in total; over 95% of them show up just once. The ten top clones hold approximately 1.1% of the sample.

The data were obtained in a study of shared clonotypes between healthy human individuals (dated by TCRdb to 2020 to 2022). For context, the study as a whole: The cohort comprised a couple of women and a few men aged 18 to 49 years. For each donor, CD4 naive and CD4 memory were each run on three plates, CD8 naive on two plates, and CD8 memory on one plate. To estimate repertoire size and how much clonotype sharing occurs between individuals, the study deeply sequenced the blood TCR repertoires of about 5 healthy adults. Different laboratories and diverse techniques were used to prepare libraries and sequence TCR repertoires, to increase sequencing depth and limit assay-specific biases. Between about 0.94 and 8.9 billion PBMCs per donor were obtained by leukapheresis.

Findings and caveats that apply to the study as a whole: Sampling was restricted to blood, and TCR repertoires in tissue are likely to differ from TCR repertoires in blood. Higher generation probabilities were observed for clonotypes shared by all four sorted-subset donors than for non-shared clonotypes. Pairwise subsampling indicated that sequencing depth was expected to affect the degree of clonotype sharing among donors. Because the study included a small number of donors, the genetic and exposure-history diversity represented was limited. About 5% of naive CD4, around 4% of naive CD8, 2% to 2.5% of memory CD4, and 0.4% of memory CD8 clonotypes were shared across several donors. Rarefaction of sorted-subset datasets indicated incomplete sequencing despite the large sequencing depth. Estimated clonotype richness was generally larger for naive than for memory subsets.

The donors were healthy, HIV-negative adults who had no recently reported acute infections or vaccinations. All donors were Caucasian adults living in Nashville, Tennessee, USA. CD4+ T cells were enriched by magnetic negative selection; naive cells were then positively selected on CD45RA, and the negative fraction formed the memory subset. Blood was obtained by leukapheresis, after which PBMCs were separated by Ficoll-Histopaque density gradient centrifugation and cryopreserved in liquid nitrogen vapor phase. Analytical flow cytometry was used to check the purity and quantity of every magnetically sorted T cell population. Each sorted fraction had its genomic DNA isolated and then quantified by UV absorbance on a Nanodrop 2000c.

The sequenced material came from naive CD4+ T cells sorted from blood. According to the study, the label for this sample's cell subset or site signals: CD45RA+ positively selected. This clonotype was sampled from a man aged 25 to 40 in good health. This sequence uses TRBV18 and TRBJ2-2, with TRBD1 as a weak D call on 5 bases. The DNA sequence is given as TGTGCCAGCTCACCTAACGACAGAACCGGGGAGCTGTTTTTT. Its translation is CASSPNDRTGELFF.